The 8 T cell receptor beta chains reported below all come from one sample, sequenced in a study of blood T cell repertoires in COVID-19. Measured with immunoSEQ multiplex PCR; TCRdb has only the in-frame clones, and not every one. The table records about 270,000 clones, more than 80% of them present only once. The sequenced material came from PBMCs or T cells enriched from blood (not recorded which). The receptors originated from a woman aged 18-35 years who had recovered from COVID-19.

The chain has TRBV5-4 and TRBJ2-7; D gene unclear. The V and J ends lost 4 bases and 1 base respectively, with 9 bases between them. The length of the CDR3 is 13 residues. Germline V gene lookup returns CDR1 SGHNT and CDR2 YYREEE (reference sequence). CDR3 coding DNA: TGTGCCAGCAGCCCAACAGTGTCCTACGAGCAGTACTTC. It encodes CASSPTVSYEQYF.

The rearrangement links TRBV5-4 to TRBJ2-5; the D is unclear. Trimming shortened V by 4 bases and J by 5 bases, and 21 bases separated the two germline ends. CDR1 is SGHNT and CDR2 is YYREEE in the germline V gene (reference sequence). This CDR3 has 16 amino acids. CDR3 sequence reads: CASSPGGADGVETQYF. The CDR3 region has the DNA TGTGCCAGCAGCCCGGGTGGTGCGGATGGTGTGGAGACCCAGTACTTC.

The CDR3 here is CASSLAGVGYNEQFF. DNA for the CDR3: TGTGCCAGCAGCCTAGCGGGGGTCGGGTACAATGAGCAGTTCTTC. The chain uses TRBV3-1 (or the pseudogene TRBV3-2) and TRBJ2-1; 9 bases map to TRBD2. Looked up from germline, CDR1 is LGHDT and CDR2 is YNNKEL (reference sequence). Trimming took 4 bases from V and 4 from J; bases not matched to a gene: 5. CDR3 length: 15 residues.

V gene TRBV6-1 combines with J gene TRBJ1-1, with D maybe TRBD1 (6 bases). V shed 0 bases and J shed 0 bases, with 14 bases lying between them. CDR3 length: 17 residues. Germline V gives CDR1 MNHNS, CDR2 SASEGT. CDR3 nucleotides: TGTGCCAGCAGTGAAGCGCTTCGTCAGGGGATGAACACTGAAGCTTTCTTT. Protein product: CASSEALRQGMNTEAFF.

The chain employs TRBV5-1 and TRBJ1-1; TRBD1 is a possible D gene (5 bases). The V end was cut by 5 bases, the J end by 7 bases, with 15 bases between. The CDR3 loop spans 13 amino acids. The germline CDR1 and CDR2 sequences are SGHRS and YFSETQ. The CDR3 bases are TGCGCCAGCAGTTTCCCTGGGGGGAGTGAAGCTTTCTTT. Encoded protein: CASSFPGGSEAFF.

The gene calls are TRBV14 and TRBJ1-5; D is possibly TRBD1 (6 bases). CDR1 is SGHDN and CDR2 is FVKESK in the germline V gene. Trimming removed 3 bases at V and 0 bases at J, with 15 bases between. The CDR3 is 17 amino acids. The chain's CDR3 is CASSHPRGLYSNQPQHF. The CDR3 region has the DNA TGTGCCAGCAGCCACCCCAGGGGCCTTTATAGCAATCAGCCCCAGCATTTT.

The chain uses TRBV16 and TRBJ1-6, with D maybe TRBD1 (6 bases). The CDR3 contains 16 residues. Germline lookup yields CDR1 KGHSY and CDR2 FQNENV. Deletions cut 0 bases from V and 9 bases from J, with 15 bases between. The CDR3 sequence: CASSQSAGELGSPLHF. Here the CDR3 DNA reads TGTGCCAGCAGCCAATCGGCAGGGGAACTCGGTTCACCCCTCCACTTT.

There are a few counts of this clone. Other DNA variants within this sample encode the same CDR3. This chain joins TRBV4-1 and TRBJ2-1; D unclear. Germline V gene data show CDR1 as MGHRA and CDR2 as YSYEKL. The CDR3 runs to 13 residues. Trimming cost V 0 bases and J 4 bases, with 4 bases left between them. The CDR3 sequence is CASSQDAYNEQFF. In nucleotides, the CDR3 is TGCGCCAGCAGCCAAGACGCGTACAATGAGCAGTTCTTC.